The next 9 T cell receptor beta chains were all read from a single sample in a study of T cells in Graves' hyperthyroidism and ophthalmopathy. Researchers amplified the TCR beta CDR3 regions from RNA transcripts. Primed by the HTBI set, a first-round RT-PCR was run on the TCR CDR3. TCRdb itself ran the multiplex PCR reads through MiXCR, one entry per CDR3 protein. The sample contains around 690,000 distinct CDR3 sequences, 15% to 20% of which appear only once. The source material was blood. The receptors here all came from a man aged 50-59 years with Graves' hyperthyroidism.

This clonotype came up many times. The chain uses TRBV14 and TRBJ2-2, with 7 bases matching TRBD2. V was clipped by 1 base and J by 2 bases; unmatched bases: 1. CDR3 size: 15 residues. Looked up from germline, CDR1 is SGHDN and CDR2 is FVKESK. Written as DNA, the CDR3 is TGTGCCAGCAGCCAAGCGGGAGGAAACACCGGGGAGCTGTTTTTT. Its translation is CASSQAGGNTGELFF.

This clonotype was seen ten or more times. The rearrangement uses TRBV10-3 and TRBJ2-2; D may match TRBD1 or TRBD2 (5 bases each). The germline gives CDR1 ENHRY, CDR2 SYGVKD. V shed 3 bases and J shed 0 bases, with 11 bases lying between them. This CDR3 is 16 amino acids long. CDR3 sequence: CAISERGTSNTGELFF. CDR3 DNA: TGTGCCATCAGTGAACGAGGGACGTCGAACACCGGGGAGCTGTTTTTT.

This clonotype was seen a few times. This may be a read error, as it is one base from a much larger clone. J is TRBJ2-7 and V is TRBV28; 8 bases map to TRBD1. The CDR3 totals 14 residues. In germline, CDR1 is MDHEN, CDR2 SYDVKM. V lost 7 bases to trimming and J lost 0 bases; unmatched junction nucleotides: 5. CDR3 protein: CASTRTGPSYEQYF. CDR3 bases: TGTGCCAGCACCCGGACAGGGCCCTCCTACGAGCAGTACTTC.

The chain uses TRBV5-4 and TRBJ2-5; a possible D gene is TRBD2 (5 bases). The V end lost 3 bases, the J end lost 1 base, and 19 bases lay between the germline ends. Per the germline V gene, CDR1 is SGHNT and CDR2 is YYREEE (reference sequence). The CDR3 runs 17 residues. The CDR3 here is CASSWRIPGPAQETQYF. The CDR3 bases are TGTGCCAGCAGCTGGAGGATTCCAGGACCGGCCCAAGAGACCCAGTACTTC.

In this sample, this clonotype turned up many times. CDR3 residues: CASSLKRAGTGELFF. In DNA, the CDR3 is TGTGCCAGCAGCTTAAAACGGGCAGGCACCGGGGAGCTGTTTTTT. The V call is TRBV7-8, the J call TRBJ2-2; D not certain. Germline CDR1 reads SGHVS; CDR2 reads FQNEAQ. Trimming cost V 2 bases and J 4 bases, with 11 bases left between them. The CDR3 length is 15 residues.

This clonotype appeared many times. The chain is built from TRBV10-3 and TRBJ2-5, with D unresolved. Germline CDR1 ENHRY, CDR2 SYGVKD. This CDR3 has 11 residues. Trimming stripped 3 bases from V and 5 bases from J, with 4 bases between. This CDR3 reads CAISDDETQYF. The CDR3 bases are TGTGCCATCAGTGATGATGAGACCCAGTACTTC.

CDR3 in DNA: TGTGCCAGCAGCCTTGCGGGGCTAGCGGGAGGGGTCAAAACCGGGGAGCTGTTTTTT. This gives the protein CASSLAGLAGGVKTGELFF. The V call is TRBV3-1, the J call TRBJ2-2, with TRBD2 matching 12 bases. This CDR3 is 19 amino acids long. Germline CDR1 is LGHDT and CDR2 is YNNKEL (reference sequence). The J segment lost 5 bases and the V segment lost 4 bases, leaving 14 bases of the junction unmatched.

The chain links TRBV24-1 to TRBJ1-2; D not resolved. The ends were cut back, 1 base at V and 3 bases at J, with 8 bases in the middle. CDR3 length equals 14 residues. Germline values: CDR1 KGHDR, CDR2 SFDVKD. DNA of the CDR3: TGTGCCACCAGTGATTTTGGCAGCGACTATGGCTACACCTTC. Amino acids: CATSDFGSDYGYTF.

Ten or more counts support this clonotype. CDR3 residues: CASPITEGRNTGELFF. CDR3 bases: TGTGCCAGCCCCATAACTGAGGGCCGGAACACCGGGGAGCTGTTTTTT. J is TRBJ2-2 and V is TRBV18, with TRBD2 as a possible D gene (5 bases). Germline V gene lookup returns CDR1 KGHSH and CDR2 LQKENI. V lost 8 bases and J lost 1, with 17 bases in between. This CDR3 is 16 amino acids long.